These T cell receptor beta chains were read from a single sample in a study of blood T cell repertoires in COVID-19. Profiled with immunoSEQ multiplex PCR; TCRdb holds only in-frame clones, not every one. The table includes about 150,000 clones, around 83% detected once. The material sequenced was peripheral blood. These receptors were taken from a woman aged 45-59 years in a cohort sampled during active or convalescent COVID-19. CDR3s include the opening cysteine and the closing phenylalanine or tryptophan. The D gene is left open where the match is weak.

d_gene	v_gene	j_gene	CDR3nt	CDR3aa
-	TRBV14	TRBJ2-2	TGTGCCAGCAGCCAAGTGGGGCAGGGGTTCACCGGGGAGCTGTTTTTT	CASSQVGQGFTGELFF
TRBD1	TRBV29-1	TRBJ2-2	TGCAGCGGCCGGGACAGCACCGGGGAGCTGTTTTTT	CSGRDSTGELFF
-	TRBV7-2	TRBJ1-6	TGTGCCAGCAGCTTAAAGGCAGGGAATAATTCACCCCTCCACTTT	CASSLKAGNNSPLHF
-	TRBV7-8	TRBJ1-3	TGTGCCAGCAGCTTAGCACTGGCAGGGTCTGGAAACACCATATATTTT	CASSLALAGSGNTIYF
TRBD1	TRBV18	TRBJ2-1	TGTGCCAGCTCACCCCGGCAGGGGGCAGACAATGAGCAGTTCTTC	CASSPRQGADNEQFF
-	TRBV7-8	TRBJ1-6	TGTGCCAGCAGCTTATTAACCAGGGACTTTTATAATTCACCCCTCCACTTT	CASSLLTRDFYNSPLHF
TRBD2	TRBV18	TRBJ2-3	TGTGCCAGCTCACTATCCCCGCTAGCGGGGGGTGATACGCAGTATTTT	CASSLSPLAGGDTQYF
-	TRBV3-1/TRBV3-2	TRBJ2-1	TGTGCCAGCAGCCACGAAGGCGGGACTGGGGTTTTCGATGAGCAGTTCTTC	CASSHEGGTGVFDEQFF
-	TRBV21-1	TRBJ2-3	TGTACTCTAGCGGGGGTCACAGATACGCAGTATTTT	CTLAGVTDTQYF
TRBD2	TRBV3-1/TRBV3-2	TRBJ2-1	TGTGCCAGCAGCCTAATAGCGGGGGGCGAGAAGAATGAGCAGTTCTTC	CASSLIAGGEKNEQFF
TRBD1	TRBV5-6	TRBJ1-2	TGTGCCAGCAGTCTATACTCAGGGGGAGGCTACACCTTC	CASSLYSGGGYTF